This paragraph reports one T cell receptor (beta chain). This clonotype has ten or more counts. What antigen it recognizes has not been identified. No much larger clone exists at a distance of one base, and base qualities are not known. The time point label of this sample denotes: blood at routine non-recurrence follow-up after resection. Without any cell sorting, TCR sequencing was performed on whole RNA extracted either from tumor and nontumor lung tissue or from cryopreserved PBMC samples. Only patients with enough RNA available from two or more tumor regions were chosen for TCR sequencing. Library preparation used 5' RACE. This sample was sequenced with a NextSeq 500. In the TCR library protocol, a unique molecular identifier was attached to each TCR cDNA molecule so that PCR and sequencing errors could be corrected. On the authors' methods: TCR identification, UMI-based error correction and CDR3 extraction were performed with Decombinator tools. Expanded TCRs were defined as those above a frequency of 2 per 1,000, corresponding to the top 1% of the tumor frequency distribution. Renyi diversity was calculated using the R vegan package after each repertoire was subsampled 100 times to 5,000 TCRs. CDR3 similarity networks were built from amino acid triplet string-kernel similarity, connecting CDR3s with pairwise similarity above 0.82. The public reads were reanalyzed by TCRdb: fastp trimming at Q25, MiXCR alignment, in-frame beta chains only. Records with the same CDR3 protein are collapsed into one entry carrying the most frequent genes and DNA. The V and J calls were not made by the authors but by TCRdb's processing. Recorded for this sample are about 52,000 distinct CDR3 sequences; roughly 7.4% of them occurred a single time. The ten largest account for 35% of the sample.

These data originate in a study of spatial heterogeneity in lung cancer (dated by TCRdb to 2018 to 2020). Study-level background: Donors were under 95 patients with early-stage, untreated non-small cell lung cancer from the lung TRACERx cohort. At surgery, both alpha and beta chains were TCR-sequenced in 200 to 250 tumor regions, some 64 matched nontumor lung samples and some 56 PBMC samples. The study linked features of the TCR repertoire to counts of nonsynonymous mutations, which were determined by whole-exome sequencing of tumor tissue. In the raw uncorrected reads, each unique combination of TCR and UMI appeared more than ten times on average. Follow-up PBMC samples were sequenced whenever available, with the median time to follow-up being two to three years after resection. In non-small cell lung cancer, the study made a quantitative comparison of TCR alpha and beta repertoires among multiple tumor regions, matched nontumor lung and blood. Beta-chain transcripts were consistently detected in greater numbers than alpha-chain transcripts, which likely reflected higher beta-chain transcript abundance.

Paper-wide results and their limitations: Only roughly 15 patients were included in comparisons of baseline and follow-up blood repertoires. Additional single-cell paired TCR alpha and beta sequencing was considered necessary to confirm, at a functional level, the hypothesis that regional TCRs recognize regional mutations. Ubiquitous expanded tumor TCRs showed up in blood more often at tumor resection than at routine follow-up.

From a lookup of the germline V gene, CDR1 and CDR2 are SGHAT and FQNNGV. V sheds 4 bases and J sheds 2 bases, leaving 12 bases between their ends. The CDR3 measures 15 amino acids from cysteine to phenylalanine. The retained sequence is limited to the CDR3, 45 bases, with the frame set at the first base. This TCR came from a female donor with early-stage non-small cell lung cancer. The source was PBMCs, collected at follow-up. This receptor chain uses TRBV11-2 and TRBJ2-1; D gene: possibly TRBD1, on 5 matching bases. The CDR3 amino acid sequence is: CASSWWGQPYNEQFF. Read as DNA, the sequence is TGTGCCAGCAGCTGGTGGGGCCAGCCCTACAATGAGCAGTTCTTC.